The T cell receptor (beta chain) under discussion was sequenced for a study of blood T cell repertoires in COVID-19. The method was immunoSEQ multiplex PCR; TCRdb's version includes in-frame clones alone and lacks a portion of them. This sample has 200,000 to 250,000 clones, with 75% to 90% found just once. The junction had 5 bases not matched to a gene; V was cut back by 3 bases and J by 6 bases. In germline, CDR1 is MDHEN, CDR2 SYDVKM. The CDR3 spans 14 residues. Specimen: peripheral blood. The rearrangement joins TRBV28 to TRBJ2-7, with TRBD2 matching over 10 bases. This clonotype originated in a man aged 30 to 39 with COVID-19, enrolled during active disease. In DNA, the CDR3 is TGTGCCAGCAGTTTGGCTAGCGGGAGTGGCGAGCAGTACTTC. Residues: CASSLASGSGEQYF.